This TCR beta chain was retrieved from a study of neoadjuvant anti-PD-1 for oral cavity cancer. At the level of the study: Patients without progression got a fourth dose around day 43. General study points: Post-nivolumab, blood T cell clonality was significantly elevated in non-responders.

Here immunoSEQ multiplex PCR was the method, and the copy in TCRdb shows in-frame clones only, minus some. The data show more than 7,500 clones, 60% to 75% seen once. This sample's time point: after neoadjuvant nivolumab, at surgical resection. These newly diagnosed stage II-IVA oral cavity squamous cell carcinoma patients had no prior systemic or radiation treatment. Blood cells were analyzed directly, without culture or expansion. Concerning this clone: Its antigen is undetermined.

There are 15 residues in the CDR3. Trimming removed 5 bases from V and 3 bases from J, with 14 bases in between. In germline, CDR1 is SEHNR, CDR2 FQNEAQ (reference sequence). V is TRBV7-9 and J is TRBJ1-3; a weak D match, TRBD1 (5 bases). The TCR originated in a person between 40 and 85 years old with oral cavity squamous cell carcinoma. The specimen was PBMCs, collected after nivolumab (anti-PD-1) treatment. Here the CDR3 DNA reads TGTGCCAGCAGCCCGGGACCGTTAGATGGAAACACCATATATTTT. It codes for CASSPGPLDGNTIYF.